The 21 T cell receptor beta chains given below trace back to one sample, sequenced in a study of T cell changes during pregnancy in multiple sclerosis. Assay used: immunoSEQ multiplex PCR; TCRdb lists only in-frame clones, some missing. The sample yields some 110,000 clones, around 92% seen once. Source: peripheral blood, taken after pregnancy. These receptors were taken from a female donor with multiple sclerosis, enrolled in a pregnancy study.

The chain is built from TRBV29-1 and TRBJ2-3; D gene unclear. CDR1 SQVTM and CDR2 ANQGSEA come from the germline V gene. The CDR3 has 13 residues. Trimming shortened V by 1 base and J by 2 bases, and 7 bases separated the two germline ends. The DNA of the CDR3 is TGCAGCGTTGAAGGCCAGAACACAGATACGCAGTATTTT. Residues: CSVEGQNTDTQYF.

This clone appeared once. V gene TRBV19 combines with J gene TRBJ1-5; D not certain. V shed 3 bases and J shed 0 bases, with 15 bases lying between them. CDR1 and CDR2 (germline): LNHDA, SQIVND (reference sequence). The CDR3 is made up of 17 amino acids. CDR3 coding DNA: TGTGCCAGTAGTATCGGAGGTGGGTTCAGTAGCAATCAGCCCCAGCATTTT. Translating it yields CASSIGGGFSSNQPQHF.

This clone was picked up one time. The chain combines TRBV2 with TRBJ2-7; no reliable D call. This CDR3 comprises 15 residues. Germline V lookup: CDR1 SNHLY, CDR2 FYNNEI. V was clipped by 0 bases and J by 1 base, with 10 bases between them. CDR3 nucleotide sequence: TGTGCCAGCAGTGAAGCGCTTCTAGTTTCCTACGAGCAGTACTTC. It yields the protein CASSEALLVSYEQYF.

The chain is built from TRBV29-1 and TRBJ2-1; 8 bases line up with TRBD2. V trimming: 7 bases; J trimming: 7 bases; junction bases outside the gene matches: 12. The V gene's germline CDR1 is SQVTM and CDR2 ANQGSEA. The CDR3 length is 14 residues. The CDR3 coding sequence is TGCAGCGCTGAGAAGAGCGGGGGAAGGAATGAGCAGTTCTTC. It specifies CSAEKSGGRNEQFF.

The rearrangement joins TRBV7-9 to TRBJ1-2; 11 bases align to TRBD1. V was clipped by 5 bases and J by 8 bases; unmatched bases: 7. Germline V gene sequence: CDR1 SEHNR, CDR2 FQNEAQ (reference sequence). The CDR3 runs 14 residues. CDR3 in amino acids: CASSRGQGAGGYTF. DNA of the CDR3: TGTGCCAGCAGCAGAGGACAGGGGGCAGGGGGCTACACCTTC.

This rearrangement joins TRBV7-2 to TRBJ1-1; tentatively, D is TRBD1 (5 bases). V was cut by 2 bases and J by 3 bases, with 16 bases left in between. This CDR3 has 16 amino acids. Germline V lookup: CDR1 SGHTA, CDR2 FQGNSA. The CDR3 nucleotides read TGTGCCAGCAGCTTATCGCTCGGCGGGACTGACACTGAAGCTTTCTTT. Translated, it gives CASSLSLGGTDTEAFF. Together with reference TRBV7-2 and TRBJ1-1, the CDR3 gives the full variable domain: GAGVSQSPSNKVTEKGKDVELRCDPISGHTALYWYRQSLGQGLEFLIYFQGNSAPDKSGLPSDRFSAERTGGSVSTLTIQRTQQEDSAVYLCASSLSLGGTDTEAFFGQGTRLTVV.

The DNA of the CDR3 is TGTGCCAGCTCACCCTACCGCCGGGACAACCAAGAGACCCAGTACTTC. Translated, it gives CASSPYRRDNQETQYF. The V and J genes are TRBV18 and TRBJ2-5; a possible D gene is TRBD1 (6 bases). The germline CDR1 and CDR2 sequences are KGHSH and LQKENI. The CDR3 runs 16 residues. Trimming left V 3 bases short and J 0 bases short, with 14 bases between.

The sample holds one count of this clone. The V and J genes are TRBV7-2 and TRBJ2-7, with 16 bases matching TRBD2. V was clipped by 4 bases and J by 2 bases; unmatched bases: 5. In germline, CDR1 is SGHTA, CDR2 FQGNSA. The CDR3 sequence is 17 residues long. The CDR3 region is CASSSAGTSGGAYEQYF. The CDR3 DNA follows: TGTGCCAGCAGCTCCGCCGGGACTAGCGGGGGGGCCTACGAGCAGTACTTC.

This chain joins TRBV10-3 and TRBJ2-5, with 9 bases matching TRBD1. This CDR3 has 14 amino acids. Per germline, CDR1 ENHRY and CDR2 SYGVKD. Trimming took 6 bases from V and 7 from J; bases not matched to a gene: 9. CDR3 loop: CAIRAGQGFATQYF. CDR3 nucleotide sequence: TGTGCCATCAGAGCGGGACAGGGCTTTGCGACCCAGTACTTC.

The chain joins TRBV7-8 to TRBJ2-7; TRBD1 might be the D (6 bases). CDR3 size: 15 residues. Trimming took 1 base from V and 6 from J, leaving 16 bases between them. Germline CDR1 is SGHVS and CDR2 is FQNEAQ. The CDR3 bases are TGTGCCAGCAGCTTAGTGCTGGGGGCAAAGGCCGAGCAGTACTTC. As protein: CASSLVLGAKAEQYF.

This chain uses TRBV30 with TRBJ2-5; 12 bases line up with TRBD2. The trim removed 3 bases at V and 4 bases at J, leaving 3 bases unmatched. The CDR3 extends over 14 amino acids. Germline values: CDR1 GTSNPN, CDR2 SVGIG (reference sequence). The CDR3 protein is CAWRTSGSRETQYF. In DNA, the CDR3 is TGTGCCTGGAGGACTAGCGGGAGTCGAGAGACCCAGTACTTC.

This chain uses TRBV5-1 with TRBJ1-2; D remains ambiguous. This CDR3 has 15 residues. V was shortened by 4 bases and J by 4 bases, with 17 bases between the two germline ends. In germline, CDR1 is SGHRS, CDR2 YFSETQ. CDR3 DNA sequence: TGCGCCAGCAGCGAACACCCGGGAACGGTCTATGGCTACACCTTC. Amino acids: CASSEHPGTVYGYTF.

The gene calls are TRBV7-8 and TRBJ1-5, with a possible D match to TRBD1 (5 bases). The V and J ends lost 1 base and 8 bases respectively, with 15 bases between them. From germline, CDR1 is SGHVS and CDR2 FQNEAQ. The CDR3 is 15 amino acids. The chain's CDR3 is CASSLGPGLLEPQHF. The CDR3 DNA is TGTGCCAGCAGCTTAGGGCCGGGACTCCTCGAGCCCCAGCATTTT.

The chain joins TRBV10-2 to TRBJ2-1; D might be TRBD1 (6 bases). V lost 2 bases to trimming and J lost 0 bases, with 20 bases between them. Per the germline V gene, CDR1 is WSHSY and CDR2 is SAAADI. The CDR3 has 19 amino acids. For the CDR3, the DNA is TGCGCCAGCAGTGAGCCTACAGGGTTGAGGGGAAGCTCCTACAATGAGCAGTTCTTC. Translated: CASSEPTGLRGSSYNEQFF.

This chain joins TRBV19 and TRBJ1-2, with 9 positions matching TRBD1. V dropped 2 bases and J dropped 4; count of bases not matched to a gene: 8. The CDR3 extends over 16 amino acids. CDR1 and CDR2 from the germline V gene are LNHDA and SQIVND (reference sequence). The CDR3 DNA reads TGTGCCAGTAGTATAAAACAGGGGGCGCTTATCTATGGCTACACCTTC. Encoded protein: CASSIKQGALIYGYTF.

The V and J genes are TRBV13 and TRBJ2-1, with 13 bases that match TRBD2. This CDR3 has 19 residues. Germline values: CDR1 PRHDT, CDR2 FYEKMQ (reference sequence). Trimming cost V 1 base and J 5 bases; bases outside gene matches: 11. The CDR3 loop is CASSLEGLAGRVGDNEQFF. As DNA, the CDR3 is TGTGCCAGCAGCTTAGAGGGACTAGCGGGAAGAGTAGGTGACAATGAGCAGTTCTTC.

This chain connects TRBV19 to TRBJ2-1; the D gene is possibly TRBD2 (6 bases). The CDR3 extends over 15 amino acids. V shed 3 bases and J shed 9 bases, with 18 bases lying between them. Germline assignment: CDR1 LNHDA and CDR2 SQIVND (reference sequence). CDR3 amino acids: CASSITGVSSGEQFF. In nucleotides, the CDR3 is TGTGCCAGTAGTATCACGGGGGTTAGTTCAGGTGAGCAGTTCTTC.

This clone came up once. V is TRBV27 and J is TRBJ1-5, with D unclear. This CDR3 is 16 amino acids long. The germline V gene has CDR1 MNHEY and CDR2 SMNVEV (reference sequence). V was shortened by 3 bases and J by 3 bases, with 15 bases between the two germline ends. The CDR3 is CASSFAGSAPNQPQHF. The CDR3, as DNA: TGTGCCAGCAGTTTCGCAGGCAGTGCCCCCAATCAGCCCCAGCATTTT.

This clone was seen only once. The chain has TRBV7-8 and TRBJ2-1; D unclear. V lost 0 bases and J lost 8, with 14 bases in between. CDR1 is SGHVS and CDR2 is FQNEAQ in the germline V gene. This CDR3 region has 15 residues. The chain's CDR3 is CASSLAARTVDEQFF. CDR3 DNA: TGTGCCAGCAGCTTAGCGGCTAGAACCGTGGATGAGCAGTTCTTC. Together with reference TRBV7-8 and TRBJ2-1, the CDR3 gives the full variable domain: GAGVSQSPRYKVAKRGQDVALRCDPISGHVSLFWYQQALGQGPEFLTYFQNEAQLDKSGLPSDRFFAERPEGSVSTLKIQRTQQEDSAVYLCASSLAARTVDEQFFGPGTRLTVL.

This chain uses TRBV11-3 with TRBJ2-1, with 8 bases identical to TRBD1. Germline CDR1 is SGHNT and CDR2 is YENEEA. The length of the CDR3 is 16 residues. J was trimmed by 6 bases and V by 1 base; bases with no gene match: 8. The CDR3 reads CASSLARAGGRNEQFF. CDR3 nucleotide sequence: TGTGCCAGCAGCTTAGCTAGGGCAGGGGGCCGCAATGAGCAGTTCTTC.

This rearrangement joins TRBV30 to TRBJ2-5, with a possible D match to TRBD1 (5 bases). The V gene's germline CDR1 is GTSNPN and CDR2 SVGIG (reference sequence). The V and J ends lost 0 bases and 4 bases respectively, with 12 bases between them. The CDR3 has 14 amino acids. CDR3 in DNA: TGTGCCTGGAGTGTGGGTCAGGGCTTAGAGACCCAGTACTTC. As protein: CAWSVGQGLETQYF.